The clone carrying this T cell receptor beta chain has only a few counts. Its antigen is undetermined. The germline gives CDR1 MGHRA, CDR2 YSYEKL. The CDR3 has 14 residues. The V end was cut by 4 bases, the J end by 6 bases, with 14 bases between. The sample's treatment: oral pan-JAK inhibitor, 5-10 mg twice daily. Researchers gathered lesional scalp punch biopsies and peripheral blood from patients with alopecia areata. Both CD4+ and CD8+ T cells were separated by sorting PBMCs. The data stem from a study of CD8+ T cells in alopecia areata. Broader study findings: When scalp samples are sequenced, resident alphabeta T cells of normal skin are also captured.

Extracted from the samples, RNA was reverse transcribed into cDNA to serve as the sequencing template. The table came from immunoSEQ multiplex PCR; TCRdb's copy has only in-frame clones and leaves some out. The sample shows roughly 76,000 clones, approximately 30% of them seen only once. Material: CD8+ T cells sorted from blood, obtained at week 4, from a patient treated with tofacitinib. The chain carries TRBV4-1 and TRBJ2-3; D might be TRBD1 or TRBD2, each matching 5 bases. This clonotype was sampled from a human donor with alopecia areata. The CDR3 nucleotides read TGCGCCAGCAGCCTTACTCAGGGAGCGGATACGCAGTATTTT. This sequence encodes CASSLTQGADTQYF.